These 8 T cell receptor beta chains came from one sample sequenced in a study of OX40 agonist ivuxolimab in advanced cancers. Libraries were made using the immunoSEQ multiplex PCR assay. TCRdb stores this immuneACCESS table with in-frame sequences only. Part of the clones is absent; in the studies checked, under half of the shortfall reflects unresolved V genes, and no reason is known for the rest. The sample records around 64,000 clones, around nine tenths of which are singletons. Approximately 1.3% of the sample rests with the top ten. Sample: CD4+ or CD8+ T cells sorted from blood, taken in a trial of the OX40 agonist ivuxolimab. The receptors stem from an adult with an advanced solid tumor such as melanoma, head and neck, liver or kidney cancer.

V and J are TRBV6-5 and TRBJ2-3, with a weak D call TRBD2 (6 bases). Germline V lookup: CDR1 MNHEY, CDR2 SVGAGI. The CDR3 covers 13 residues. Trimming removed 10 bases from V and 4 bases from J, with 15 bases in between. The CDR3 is CAISLGSSDTQYF. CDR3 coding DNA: TGTGCCATCAGCCTCGGGAGTTCAGATACGCAGTATTTT.

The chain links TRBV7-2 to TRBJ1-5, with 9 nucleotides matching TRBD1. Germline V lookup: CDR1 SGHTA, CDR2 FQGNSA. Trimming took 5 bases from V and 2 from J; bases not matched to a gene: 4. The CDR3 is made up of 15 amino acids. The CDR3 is CASSLTGGGNQPQHF. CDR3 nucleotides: TGTGCCAGCAGCCTGACAGGGGGTGGCAATCAGCCCCAGCATTTT. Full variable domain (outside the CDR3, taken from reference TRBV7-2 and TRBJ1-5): GAGVSQSPSNKVTEKGKDVELRCDPISGHTALYWYRQSLGQGLEFLIYFQGNSAPDKSGLPSDRFSAERTGGSVSTLTIQRTQQEDSAVYLCASSLTGGGNQPQHFGDGTRLSIL.

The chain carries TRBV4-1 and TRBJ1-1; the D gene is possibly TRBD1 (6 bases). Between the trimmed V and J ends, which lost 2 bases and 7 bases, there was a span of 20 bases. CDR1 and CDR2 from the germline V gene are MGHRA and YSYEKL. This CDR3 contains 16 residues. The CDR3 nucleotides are TGCGCCAGCAGCCAAAAGACCCTCAAAGAACAGGGTGAAGCTTTCTTT. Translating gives CASSQKTLKEQGEAFF.

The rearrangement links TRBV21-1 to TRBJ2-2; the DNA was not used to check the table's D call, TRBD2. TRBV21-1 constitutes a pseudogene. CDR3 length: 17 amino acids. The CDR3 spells CASSKAYSGPKAGELFF. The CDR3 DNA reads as TGTGCCAGCAGCAAAGCATACAGCGGCCCTAAGGCCGGGGAGCTGTTTTTT.

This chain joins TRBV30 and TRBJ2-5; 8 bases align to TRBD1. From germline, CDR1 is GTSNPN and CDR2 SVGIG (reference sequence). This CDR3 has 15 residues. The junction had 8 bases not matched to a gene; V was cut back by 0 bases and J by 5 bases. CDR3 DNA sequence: TGTGCCTGGAGTGTAATCAGGGGGCTCGGGGAGACCCAGTACTTC. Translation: CAWSVIRGLGETQYF.

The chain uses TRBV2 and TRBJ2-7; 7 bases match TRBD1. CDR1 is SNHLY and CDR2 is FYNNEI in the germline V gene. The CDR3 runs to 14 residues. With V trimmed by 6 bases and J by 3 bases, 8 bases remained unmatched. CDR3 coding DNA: TGTGCCAGCAGGAAAGACAGGGCAAGCTACGAGCAGTACTTC. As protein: CASRKDRASYEQYF.

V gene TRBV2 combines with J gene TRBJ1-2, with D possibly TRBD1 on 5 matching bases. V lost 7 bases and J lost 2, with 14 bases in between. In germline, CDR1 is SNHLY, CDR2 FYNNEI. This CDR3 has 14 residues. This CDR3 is CASTQTGQNYGYTF. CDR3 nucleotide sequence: TGTGCCAGCACCCAAACGGGGCAGAACTATGGCTACACCTTC.

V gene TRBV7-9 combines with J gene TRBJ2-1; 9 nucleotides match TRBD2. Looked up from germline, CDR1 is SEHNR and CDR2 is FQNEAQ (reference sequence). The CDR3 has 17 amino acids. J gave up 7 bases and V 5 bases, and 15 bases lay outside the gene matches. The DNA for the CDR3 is TGTGCCAGCAGCCCCCGCGGGGGGGGTCGAGTGGGTAATGAGCAGTTCTTC. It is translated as CASSPRGGGRVGNEQFF. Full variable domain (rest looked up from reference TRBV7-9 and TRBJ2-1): DTGVSQNPRHKITKRGQNVTFRCDPISEHNRLYWYRQTLGQGPEFLTYFQNEAQLEKSRLLSDRFSAERPKGSFSTLEIQRTEQGDSAMYLCASSPRGGGRVGNEQFFGPGTRLTVL.